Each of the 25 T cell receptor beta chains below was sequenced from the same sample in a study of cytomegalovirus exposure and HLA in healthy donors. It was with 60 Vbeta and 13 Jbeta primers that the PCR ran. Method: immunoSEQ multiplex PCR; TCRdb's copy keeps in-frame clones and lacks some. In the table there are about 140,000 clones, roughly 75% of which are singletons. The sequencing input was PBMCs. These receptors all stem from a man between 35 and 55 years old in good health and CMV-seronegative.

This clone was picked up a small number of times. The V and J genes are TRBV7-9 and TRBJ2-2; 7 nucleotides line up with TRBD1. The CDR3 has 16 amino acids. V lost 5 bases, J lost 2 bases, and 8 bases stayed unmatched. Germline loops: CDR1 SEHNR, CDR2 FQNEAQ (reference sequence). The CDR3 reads CASSKDRDPNTGELFF. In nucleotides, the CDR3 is TGTGCCAGCAGCAAAGACAGGGACCCTAACACCGGGGAGCTGTTTTTT. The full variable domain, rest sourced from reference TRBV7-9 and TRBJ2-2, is DTGVSQNPRHKITKRGQNVTFRCDPISEHNRLYWYRQTLGQGPEFLTYFQNEAQLEKSRLLSDRFSAERPKGSFSTLEIQRTEQGDSAMYLCASSKDRDPNTGELFFGEGSRLTVL.

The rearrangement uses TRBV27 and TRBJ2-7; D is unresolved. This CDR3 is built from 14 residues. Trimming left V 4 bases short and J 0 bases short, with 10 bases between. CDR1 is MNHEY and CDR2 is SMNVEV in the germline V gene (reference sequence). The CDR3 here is CASSSPPVSYEQYF. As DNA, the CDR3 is TGTGCCAGCAGTTCCCCACCAGTCTCCTACGAGCAGTACTTC.

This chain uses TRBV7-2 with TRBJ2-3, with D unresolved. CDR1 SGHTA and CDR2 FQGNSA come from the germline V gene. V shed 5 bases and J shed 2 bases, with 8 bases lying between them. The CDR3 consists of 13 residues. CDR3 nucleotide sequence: TGTGCCAGCAGCCTAGAACTCACAGATACGCAGTATTTT. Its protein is CASSLELTDTQYF.

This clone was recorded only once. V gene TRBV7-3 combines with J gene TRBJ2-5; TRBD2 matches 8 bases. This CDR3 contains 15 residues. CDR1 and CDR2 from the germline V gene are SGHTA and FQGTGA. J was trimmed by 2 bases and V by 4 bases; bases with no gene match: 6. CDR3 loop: CASSSGGGPQETQYF. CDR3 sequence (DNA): TGTGCCAGCAGCTCTGGCGGGGGGCCACAAGAGACCCAGTACTTC.

This CDR3 reads CASSLKQGTYEQYF. CDR3 DNA: TGTGCCAGCAGCTTGAAGCAGGGGACGTACGAGCAGTACTTC. The genes are TRBV5-4 and TRBJ2-7; the D gene is possibly TRBD1 (6 bases). CDR3 length: 14 amino acids. The V gene lost 1 base and the J gene lost 4 bases, with 12 bases spanning the gap. Germline values: CDR1 SGHNT, CDR2 YYREEE (reference sequence). Full variable domain (outside the CDR3, taken from reference TRBV5-4 and TRBJ2-7): ETGVTQSPTHLIKTRGQQVTLRCSSQSGHNTVSWYQQALGQGPQFIFQYYREEENGRGNFPPRFSGLQFPNYSSELNVNALELDDSALYLCASSLKQGTYEQYFGPGTRLTVT.

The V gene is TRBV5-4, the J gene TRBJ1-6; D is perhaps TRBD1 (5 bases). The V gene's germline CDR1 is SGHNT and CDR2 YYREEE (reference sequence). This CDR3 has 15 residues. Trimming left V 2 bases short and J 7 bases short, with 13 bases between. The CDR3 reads CASSLGSGGNSPLHF. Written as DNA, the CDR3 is TGTGCCAGCAGCTTAGGATCCGGGGGAAATTCACCCCTCCACTTT.

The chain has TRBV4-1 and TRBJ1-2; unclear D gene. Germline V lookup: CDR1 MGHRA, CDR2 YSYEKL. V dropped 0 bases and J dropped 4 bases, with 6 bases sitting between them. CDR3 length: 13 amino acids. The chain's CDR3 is CASSQETAYGYTF. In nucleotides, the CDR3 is TGCGCCAGCAGCCAAGAAACAGCCTATGGCTACACCTTC.

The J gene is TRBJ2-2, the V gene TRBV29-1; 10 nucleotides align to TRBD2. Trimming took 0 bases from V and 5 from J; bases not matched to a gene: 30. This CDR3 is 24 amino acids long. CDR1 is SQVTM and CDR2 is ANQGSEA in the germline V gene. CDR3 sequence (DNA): TGCAGCGTTGAAGAGCAACTAACCCTAACCGAATGGGTCGTAGCGGGGGGAGGTACCGGGGAGCTGTTTTTT. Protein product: CSVEEQLTLTEWVVAGGGTGELFF.

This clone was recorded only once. For the CDR3, the DNA is TGTGCCAGCTCACCTCCTGACTACTCTGGAAACACCATATATTTT. It codes for CASSPPDYSGNTIYF. This chain uses TRBV18 with TRBJ1-3, with unresolved D. The ends were cut back, 3 bases at V and 0 bases at J, with 9 bases in the middle. The length of the CDR3 is 15 residues. Germline-derived CDR1 and CDR2 are KGHSH and LQKENI.

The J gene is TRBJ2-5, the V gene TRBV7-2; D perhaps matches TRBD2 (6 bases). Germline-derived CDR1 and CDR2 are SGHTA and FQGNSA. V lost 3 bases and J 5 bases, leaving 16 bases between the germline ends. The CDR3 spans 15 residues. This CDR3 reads CASSLVRGSGETQYF. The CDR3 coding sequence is TGTGCCAGCAGCTTGGTCCGGGGGTCAGGGGAGACCCAGTACTTC.

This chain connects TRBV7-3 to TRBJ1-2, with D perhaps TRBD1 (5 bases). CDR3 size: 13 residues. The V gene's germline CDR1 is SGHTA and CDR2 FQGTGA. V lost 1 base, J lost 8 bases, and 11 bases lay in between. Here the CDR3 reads CASSLIGGFGYTF. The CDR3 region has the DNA TGTGCCAGCAGCTTAATCGGGGGATTCGGCTACACCTTC.

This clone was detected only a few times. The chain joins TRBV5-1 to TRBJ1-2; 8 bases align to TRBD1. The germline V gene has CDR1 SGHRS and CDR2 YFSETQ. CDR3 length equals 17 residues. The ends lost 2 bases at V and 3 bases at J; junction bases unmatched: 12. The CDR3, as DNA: TGCGCCAGCAGCTTAACCCCGACAGGGGCCAAAGACTATGGCTACACCTTC. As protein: CASSLTPTGAKDYGYTF. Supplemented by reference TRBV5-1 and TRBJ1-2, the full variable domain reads KAGVTQTPRYLIKTRGQQVTLSCSPISGHRSVSWYQQTPGQGLQFLFEYFSETQRNKGNFPGRFSGRQFSNSRSEMNVSTLELGDSALYLCASSLTPTGAKDYGYTFGSGTRLTVV.

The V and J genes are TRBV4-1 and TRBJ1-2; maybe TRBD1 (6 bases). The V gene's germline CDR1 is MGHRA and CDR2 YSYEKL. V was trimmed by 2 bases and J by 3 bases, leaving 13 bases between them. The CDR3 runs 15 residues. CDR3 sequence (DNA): TGCGCCAGCAGCCAACGGGACACTTGGGACTATGGCTACACCTTC. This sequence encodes CASSQRDTWDYGYTF.

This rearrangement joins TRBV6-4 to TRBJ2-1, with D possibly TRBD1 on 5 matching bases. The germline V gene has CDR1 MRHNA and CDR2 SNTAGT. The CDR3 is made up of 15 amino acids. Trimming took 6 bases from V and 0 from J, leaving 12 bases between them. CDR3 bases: TGTGCCAGCAGAGTGACAGACAACTCCTACAATGAGCAGTTCTTC. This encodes CASRVTDNSYNEQFF.

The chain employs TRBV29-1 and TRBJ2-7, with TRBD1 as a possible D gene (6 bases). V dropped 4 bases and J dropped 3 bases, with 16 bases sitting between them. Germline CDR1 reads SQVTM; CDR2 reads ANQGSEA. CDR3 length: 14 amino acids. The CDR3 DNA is TGCAGCGTTGTGGGACAAGTTCCCCTCTACGAGCAGTACTTC. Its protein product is CSVVGQVPLYEQYF.

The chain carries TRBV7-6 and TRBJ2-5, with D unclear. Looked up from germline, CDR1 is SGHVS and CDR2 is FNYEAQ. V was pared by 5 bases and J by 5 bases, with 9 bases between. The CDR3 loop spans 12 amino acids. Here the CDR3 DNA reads TGTGCCAGCAGCCCGGCGCGGGAGACCCAGTACTTC. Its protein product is CASSPARETQYF.

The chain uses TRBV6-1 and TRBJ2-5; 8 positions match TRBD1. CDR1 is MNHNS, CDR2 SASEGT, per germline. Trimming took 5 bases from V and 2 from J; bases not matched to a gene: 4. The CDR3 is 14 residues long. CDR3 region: CASSSRTGQETQYF. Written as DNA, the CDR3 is TGTGCCAGCAGTTCCCGGACAGGGCAAGAGACCCAGTACTTC.

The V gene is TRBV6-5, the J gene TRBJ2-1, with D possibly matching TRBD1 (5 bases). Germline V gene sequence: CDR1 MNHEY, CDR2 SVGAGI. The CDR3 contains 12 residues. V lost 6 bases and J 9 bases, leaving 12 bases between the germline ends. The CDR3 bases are TGTGCCAGCAGCGCCCAGGGCTGTGAGCAGTTCTTC. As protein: CASSAQGCEQFF.

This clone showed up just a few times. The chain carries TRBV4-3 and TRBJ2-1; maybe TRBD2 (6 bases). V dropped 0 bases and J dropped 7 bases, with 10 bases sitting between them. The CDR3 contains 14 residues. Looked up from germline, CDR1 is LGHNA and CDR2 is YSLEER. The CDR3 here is CASSQERLVNEQFF. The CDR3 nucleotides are TGCGCCAGCAGCCAAGAGAGACTAGTTAATGAGCAGTTCTTC.

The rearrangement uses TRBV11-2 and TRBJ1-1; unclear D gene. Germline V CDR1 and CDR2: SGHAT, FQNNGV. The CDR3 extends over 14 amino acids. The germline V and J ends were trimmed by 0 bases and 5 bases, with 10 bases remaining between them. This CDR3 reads CASSLDTAETEAFF. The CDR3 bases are TGTGCCAGCAGCTTAGATACGGCGGAAACTGAAGCTTTCTTT.

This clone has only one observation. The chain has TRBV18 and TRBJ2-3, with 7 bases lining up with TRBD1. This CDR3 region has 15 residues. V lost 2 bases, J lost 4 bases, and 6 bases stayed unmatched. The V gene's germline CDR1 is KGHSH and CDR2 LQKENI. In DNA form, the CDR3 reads TGTGCCAGCTCACCAGGACAGGCCTTACCAGATACGCAGTATTTT. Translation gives CASSPGQALPDTQYF. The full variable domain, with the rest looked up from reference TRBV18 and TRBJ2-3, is NAGVMQNPRHLVRRRGQEARLRCSPMKGHSHVYWYRQLPEEGLKFMVYLQKENIIDESGMPKERFSAEFPKEGPSILRIQQVVRGDSAAYFCASSPGQALPDTQYFGPGTRLTVL.

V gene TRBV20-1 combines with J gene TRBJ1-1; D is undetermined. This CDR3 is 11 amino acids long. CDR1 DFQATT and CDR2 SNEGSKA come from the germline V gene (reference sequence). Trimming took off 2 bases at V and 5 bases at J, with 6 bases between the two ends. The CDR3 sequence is CSARTETEAFF. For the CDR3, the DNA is TGCAGTGCTAGAACGGAGACTGAAGCTTTCTTT.

CDR3 DNA sequence: TGCGCCAGCAGCTACCAGGCCCCCGTTGCGGGGCCAAACTACAATGAGCAGTTCTTC. Translating gives CASSYQAPVAGPNYNEQFF. The chain is built from TRBV5-1 and TRBJ2-1; possible D gene TRBD2, 6 bases. CDR1 is SGHRS and CDR2 is YFSETQ in the germline V gene. Deletions cut 3 bases from V and 3 bases from J, with 25 bases between. The CDR3 consists of 19 residues.

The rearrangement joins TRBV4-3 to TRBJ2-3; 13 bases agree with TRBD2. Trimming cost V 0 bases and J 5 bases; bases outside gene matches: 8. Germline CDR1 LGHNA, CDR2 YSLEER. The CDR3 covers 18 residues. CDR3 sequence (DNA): TGCGCCAGCAGCCAAGAGGCGACTAGCGGGGGGTTGGGAGATACGCAGTATTTT. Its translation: CASSQEATSGGLGDTQYF.

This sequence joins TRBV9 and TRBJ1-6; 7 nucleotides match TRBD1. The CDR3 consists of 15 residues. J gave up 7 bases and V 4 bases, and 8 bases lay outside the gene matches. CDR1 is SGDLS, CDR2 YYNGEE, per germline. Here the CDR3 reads CASSPGRQGNSPLHF. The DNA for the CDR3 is TGTGCCAGCAGCCCAGGACGACAGGGCAATTCACCCCTCCACTTT.